The clone carrying this TCR beta chain occurred a few times. The use of a sample-barcoded 5' primer and a J-beta primer mix characterized a second PCR of roughly 7 to 12 cycles. TCRdb used MiXCR to reprocess the 5' RACE reads, holding one entry per CDR3 protein. The repertoire has 1.5 million to 2 million distinct CDR3 sequences, roughly 28% of them found once; the top ten carry less than 9.5%. Donors ranged from about 6 to 90 years old and were healthy Caucasians in Russia. These data are taken from a study of blood T cells in healthy people across ages. For the study at large: Capture via template switching afforded approximately one barcoded beta molecule per two T cells.

Sequenced sample: blood. This clonotype originated in a woman in her 30s in good health.

Here the CDR3 reads CSARALAGGLSYEQYF. CDR3 in DNA: TGCAGTGCTAGAGCTCTAGCGGGGGGACTCTCCTACGAGCAGTACTTC. This rearrangement joins TRBV20-1 to TRBJ2-7; 11 nucleotides match TRBD2. The CDR3 runs to 16 residues. Trimming at V came to 1 base and at J to 0 bases, leaving 5 bases not matched to a gene. Germline loops: CDR1 DFQATT, CDR2 SNEGSKA (reference sequence).